This TCR beta chain comes out of a study of blood T cell repertoires in COVID-19. Study-wide context: COVID-19 samples collected from the United States, Italy and Spain covered acute and convalescent phases. T cells, B-cell-depleted T cells, or PBMCs provided the cDNA or gDNA that served as material.

Authors' analysis steps: Reference gene primer amplification gave nucleated cell count estimates. TCRdb keeps only in-frame clones here, not all; method: immunoSEQ multiplex PCR. V, J and clone size derive from that table, while D and trimming were established from the DNA sequence. This sample has over 300,000 clones; 89% occur once, and the top ten carry 0.95% to 1.5%. Notes on this clone: Within the sample, other DNA sequences also encode this same CDR3.

Per germline, CDR1 LGHDT and CDR2 YNNKEL (reference sequence). V was clipped by 1 base and J by 2 bases, with 6 bases between them. This CDR3 contains 14 residues. The sequenced sample consisted of peripheral blood. This TCR came from a man between 35 and 55 years old with acute or convalescent COVID-19. The J gene is TRBJ1-3, the V gene TRBV3-1 (or the pseudogene TRBV3-2), with D possibly matching TRBD1 (6 bases). In DNA form, the CDR3 reads TGTGCCAGCAGCCAAGGGACAGCTGGAAACACCATATATTTT. Translating it yields CASSQGTAGNTIYF.